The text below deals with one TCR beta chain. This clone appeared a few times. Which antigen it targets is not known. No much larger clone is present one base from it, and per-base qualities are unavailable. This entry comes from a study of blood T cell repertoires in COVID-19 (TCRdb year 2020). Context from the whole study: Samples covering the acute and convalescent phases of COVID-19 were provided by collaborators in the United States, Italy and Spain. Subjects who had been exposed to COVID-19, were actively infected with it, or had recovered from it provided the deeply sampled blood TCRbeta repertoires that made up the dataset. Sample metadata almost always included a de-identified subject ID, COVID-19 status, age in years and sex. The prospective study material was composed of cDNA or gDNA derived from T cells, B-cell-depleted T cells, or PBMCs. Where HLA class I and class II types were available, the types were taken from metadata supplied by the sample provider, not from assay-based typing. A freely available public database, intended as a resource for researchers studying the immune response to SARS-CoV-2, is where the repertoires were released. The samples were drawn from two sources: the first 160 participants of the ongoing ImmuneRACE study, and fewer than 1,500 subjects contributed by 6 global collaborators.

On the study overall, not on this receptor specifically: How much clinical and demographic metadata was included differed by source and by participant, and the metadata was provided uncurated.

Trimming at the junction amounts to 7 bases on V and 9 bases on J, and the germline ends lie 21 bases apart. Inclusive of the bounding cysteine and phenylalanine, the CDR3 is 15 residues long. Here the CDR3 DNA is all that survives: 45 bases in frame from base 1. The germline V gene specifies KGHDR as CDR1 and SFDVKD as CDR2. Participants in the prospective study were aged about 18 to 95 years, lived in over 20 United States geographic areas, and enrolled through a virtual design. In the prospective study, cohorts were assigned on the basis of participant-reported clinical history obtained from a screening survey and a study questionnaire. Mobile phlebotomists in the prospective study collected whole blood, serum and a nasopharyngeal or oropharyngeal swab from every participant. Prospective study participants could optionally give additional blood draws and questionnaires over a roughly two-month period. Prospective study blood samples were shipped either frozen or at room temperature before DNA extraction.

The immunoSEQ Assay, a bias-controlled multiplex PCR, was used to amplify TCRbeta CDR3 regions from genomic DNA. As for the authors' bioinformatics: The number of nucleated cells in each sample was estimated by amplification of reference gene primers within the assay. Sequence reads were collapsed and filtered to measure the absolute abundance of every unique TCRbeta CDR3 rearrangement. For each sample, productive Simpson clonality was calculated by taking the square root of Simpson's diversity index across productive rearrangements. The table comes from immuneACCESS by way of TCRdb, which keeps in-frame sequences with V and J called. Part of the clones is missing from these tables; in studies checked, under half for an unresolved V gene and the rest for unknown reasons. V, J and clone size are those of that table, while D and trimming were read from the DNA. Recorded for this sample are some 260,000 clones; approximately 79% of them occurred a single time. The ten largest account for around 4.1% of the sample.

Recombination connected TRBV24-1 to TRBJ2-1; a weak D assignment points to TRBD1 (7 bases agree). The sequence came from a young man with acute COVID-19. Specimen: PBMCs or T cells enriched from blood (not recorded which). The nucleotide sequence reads TGTGCCACCAGCACCCAGGGGGGCGGTCGGCTTGAGCAGTTCTTC. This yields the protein CATSTQGGGRLEQFF.